Listed here are 32 T cell receptor beta chains from one sample, sequenced in a study of Graves' ophthalmopathy and Graves' hyperthyroidism. Researchers took RNA transcripts and amplified TCR beta CDR3 regions from them. Amplification began with first-round RT-PCR using HTBI primers, then second-round multiplex PCR was performed. TCRdb recomputed calls from the multiplex PCR reads with MiXCR, one row per CDR3 protein. The sample shows about 400,000 distinct CDR3 sequences, approximately 20% of them seen only once. Sequenced material: peripheral blood. The origin of the receptors is a woman aged 18-30 years with Graves' ophthalmopathy.

This clonotype has at least ten counts. The chain is built from TRBV28 and TRBJ2-7; 11 bases map to TRBD2. J gave up 7 bases and V 5 bases, and 10 bases lay outside the gene matches. This CDR3 is built from 15 residues. Germline assignment: CDR1 MDHEN and CDR2 SYDVKM. The CDR3, as DNA: TGTGCCAGCAGTCCCTATAGCGGGAGGGCCGGGGAGCAGTACTTC. Translation gives CASSPYSGRAGEQYF.

The chain combines TRBV27 with TRBJ2-5; 10 bases align to TRBD1. The V segment lost 9 bases and the J segment 4 bases; nucleotides outside the gene matches: 11. Germline V gives CDR1 MNHEY, CDR2 SMNVEV (reference sequence). The CDR3 is 15 residues long. CDR3 bases: TGTGCCAGTTCACCGAACGGGGACAGGGGAGAGACCCAGTACTTC. This translates into CASSPNGDRGETQYF.

This clonotype was counted many times. This sequence joins TRBV12-3 or TRBV12-4 and TRBJ1-5; a weak D match, TRBD1 (5 bases). V lost 3 bases, J lost 4 bases, and 10 bases lay in between. The CDR3 runs to 14 residues. This CDR3 reads CASSLGDSNQPQHF. The CDR3 DNA reads as TGTGCCAGCAGTTTGGGAGACAGTAATCAGCCCCAGCATTTT.

This clonotype was found many times. J is TRBJ1-3 and V is TRBV6-5; D gene uncertain. CDR1 is MNHEY and CDR2 is SVGAGI in the germline V gene. The CDR3 has 12 residues. The ends were cut back, 5 bases at V and 14 bases at J, with 16 bases in the middle. CDR3 sequence: CASSMTDVTLYF. CDR3 in DNA: TGTGCCAGCAGTATGACCGATGTAACCTTATATTTT.

The table lists this clonotype with many counts. The gene calls are TRBV28 and TRBJ1-5; a possible D gene is TRBD1 (5 bases). V lost 8 bases to trimming and J lost 1 base, with 15 bases between them. CDR3 length: 15 amino acids. Germline V lookup: CDR1 MDHEN, CDR2 SYDVKM. The chain's CDR3 is CASRRGRASNQPQHF. As DNA, the CDR3 is TGTGCCAGCCGGCGGGGCAGGGCAAGCAATCAGCCCCAGCATTTT.

Many counts were recorded for this clonotype. The chain recombines TRBV19 with TRBJ2-2; D possibly corresponds to TRBD2 (5 bases). Germline V gene sequence: CDR1 LNHDA, CDR2 SQIVND (reference sequence). This CDR3 region has 15 residues. V was trimmed by 4 bases and J by 3 bases, leaving 12 bases between them. CDR3 in amino acids: CASSTEGWDTGELFF. The CDR3 region has the DNA TGTGCCAGTAGTACAGAGGGTTGGGACACCGGGGAGCTGTTTTTT.

This clonotype showed up many times. V and J are TRBV7-2 and TRBJ1-6; 7 bases are shared with TRBD1. Germline V gene data show CDR1 as SGHTA and CDR2 as FQGNSA. CDR3 size: 21 residues. Unmatched junction bases numbered 15, after V lost 1 base and J lost 0 bases. The CDR3 DNA reads TGTGCCAGCAGCTTAGGGCTACCGGGACAGATAATCAGCTCCTATAATTCACCCCTCCACTTT. It is translated as CASSLGLPGQIISSYNSPLHF.

This clonotype was counted at least ten times. The rearrangement links TRBV18 to TRBJ2-7; 9 bases match TRBD1. Per the germline V gene, CDR1 is KGHSH and CDR2 is LQKENI. Losses at the gene ends were 3 bases for V and 5 bases for J; bases not matched to a gene: 5. CDR3 length equals 14 residues. As DNA, the CDR3 is TGTGCCAGCTCACCGGGACAGGGCGGCGACGAGCAGTACTTC. Protein product: CASSPGQGGDEQYF.

In this sample, this clonotype turned up many times. The J gene is TRBJ2-3, the V gene TRBV7-8, with no clear D. Trimming stripped 8 bases from V and 5 bases from J, with 11 bases between. CDR1 and CDR2 (germline): SGHVS, FQNEAQ. The CDR3 loop spans 12 amino acids. The CDR3 here is CASRAGGDTQYF. Written as DNA, the CDR3 is TGTGCCAGCCGCGCCGGTGGAGATACGCAGTATTTT.

There are many counts of this clonotype. Here the CDR3 DNA reads TGCGCCAGCAGCCAAGATACCAGCGCCGCCGGGGAGCTGTTTTTT. This gives the protein CASSQDTSAAGELFF. The chain recombines TRBV4-3 with TRBJ2-2, with D uncertain. CDR3 size: 15 residues. V was pared by 0 bases and J by 6 bases, with 11 bases between. The germline gives CDR1 LGHNA, CDR2 YSLEER.

This clonotype was picked up many times. The chain uses TRBV6-1 and TRBJ2-7, with D possibly TRBD1 on 6 matching bases. With 3 bases removed from V and 3 bases from J, the gap between germline ends came to 18 bases. Per the germline V gene, CDR1 is MNHNS and CDR2 is SASEGT. The CDR3 covers 16 residues. The CDR3 bases are TGTGCCAGCAGTGAGGCCTCTACAGGGAATAGCTACGAGCAGTACTTC. Translation gives CASSEASTGNSYEQYF.

In this sample, this clonotype turned up once. CDR3 nucleotides: TGTGCCAGCAGTGATACTAGCGGCCTCCCCTACGAGCAGTACTTC. Protein sequence: CASSDTSGLPYEQYF. The chain is built from TRBV12-3 or TRBV12-4 and TRBJ2-7; 8 bases are shared with TRBD2. This CDR3 comprises 15 residues. With 5 bases clipped from V and 2 bases from J, the junction kept 8 bases outside the gene matches.

This clonotype occurred a few times. The rearrangement joins TRBV18 to TRBJ2-7, with a possible D match to TRBD1 (5 bases). V gave up 5 bases and J gave up 0 bases, with 8 bases separating them. This CDR3 has 13 amino acids. Germline CDR1 KGHSH, CDR2 LQKENI. CDR3 residues: CASSDSNSYEQYF. DNA for the CDR3: TGTGCCAGCTCAGACAGTAACTCCTACGAGCAGTACTTC.

This rearrangement joins TRBV6-2 or TRBV6-3 to TRBJ2-5; D ambiguous. Trimming removed 5 bases at V and 5 bases at J, with 12 bases between. The CDR3 spans 13 residues. Germline values: CDR1 MNHEY, CDR2 SVGEGT. Here the CDR3 reads CASSDAGWETQYF. In DNA form, the CDR3 reads TGTGCCAGCAGTGATGCCGGTTGGGAGACCCAGTACTTC.

This clonotype was observed many times. One end of the junction does not line up with germline, which may come from a read error. J is TRBJ2-5 and V is TRBV28; D remains unclear. This CDR3 has 15 residues. Germline V gene lookup returns CDR1 MDHEN and CDR2 SYDVKM. Here the CDR3 DNA reads TGTGCCAGCAGCTTATATCGGGCGGTAGTAGAGACCCAGTACTTC. Protein sequence: CASSLYRAVVETQYF.

This clonotype has ten or more counts. The rearrangement joins TRBV27 to TRBJ2-5; a weak D match, TRBD2 (5 bases). Germline CDR1 reads MNHEY; CDR2 reads SMNVEV (reference sequence). The CDR3 length is 13 residues. Trimming pared 3 bases from V and 4 bases from J, leaving 9 bases between. DNA for the CDR3: TGTGCCAGCAGTTTGAGGGCTCGAGAGACCCAGTACTTC. Residues: CASSLRARETQYF.

This clonotype occurred many times. The chain has TRBV6-2 or TRBV6-3 and TRBJ1-1; D not certain. Deletions cut 8 bases from V and 5 bases from J, with 15 bases between. This CDR3 has 13 residues. Looked up from germline, CDR1 is MNHEY and CDR2 is SVGEGT. CDR3 coding DNA: TGTGCCAGCCAGTCCTTTGGACGTACTGAAGCTTTCTTT. Residues: CASQSFGRTEAFF.

This clonotype has a count of ten or more. This sequence joins TRBV30 and TRBJ1-5, with D perhaps TRBD1 (6 bases). V was shortened by 2 bases and J by 3 bases, with 14 bases between the two germline ends. The CDR3 is 15 amino acids. Germline CDR1 GTSNPN, CDR2 SVGIG (reference sequence). CDR3 DNA: TGTGCCTGGAGTCCGACGGGGGGGCCCAATCAGCCCCAGCATTTT. Translated: CAWSPTGGPNQPQHF.

This clonotype was seen ten or more times. The CDR3 nucleotides are TGTGCCAGCAGTTGGCGACAGGGGTTTAGCACTGAAGCTTTCTTT. This translates into CASSWRQGFSTEAFF. V usage is TRBV28 and J usage is TRBJ1-1; 8 bases are shared with TRBD1. Trimming cost V 4 bases and J 4 bases; bases outside gene matches: 8. CDR3 length: 15 residues. Per the germline V gene, CDR1 is MDHEN and CDR2 is SYDVKM.

The CDR3 loop is CASSETTGPGLGELFF. DNA for the CDR3: TGCGCCAGCAGTGAAACGACAGGGCCAGGTCTCGGGGAGCTGTTTTTT. The chain carries TRBV10-2 and TRBJ2-2, with 7 nucleotides matching TRBD1. The CDR3 has 16 amino acids. Looked up from germline, CDR1 is WSHSY and CDR2 is SAAADI. The ends lost 3 bases at V and 7 bases at J; junction bases unmatched: 11.

This clonotype is a singleton in its sample. This sequence joins TRBV2 and TRBJ2-5; TRBD2 agrees at 9 bases. Losses at the gene ends were 1 base for V and 5 bases for J; bases not matched to a gene: 8. The CDR3 runs to 16 residues. The germline V gene encodes CDR1 SNHLY and CDR2 FYNNEI. CDR3 coding DNA: TGTGCCAGCAGTGAAGGACGACTAGCGGAAGAGGAGACCCAGTACTTC. Translating gives CASSEGRLAEEETQYF.

The chain is built from TRBV6-1 and TRBJ2-7; TRBD2 matches 15 bases. There are 17 residues in the CDR3. The trim removed 5 bases at V and 0 bases at J, leaving 5 bases unmatched. Germline CDR1 is MNHNS and CDR2 is SASEGT. CDR3 bases: TGTGCCAGCAGTACCGGGACTAGCGGGGGGCCCTCCTACGAGCAGTACTTC. This translates into CASSTGTSGGPSYEQYF.

This clonotype was counted many times. This sequence joins TRBV7-2 and TRBJ1-1; D not certain. The germline gives CDR1 SGHTA, CDR2 FQGNSA. The V and J ends lost 2 bases and 6 bases respectively, with 7 bases between them. This CDR3 has 12 residues. CDR3 bases: TGTGCCAGCAGCTTATTGACGGCTGAAGCTTTCTTT. As protein: CASSLLTAEAFF.

This clonotype showed up just a few times. J is TRBJ1-6 and V is TRBV6-2 or TRBV6-3; D may be TRBD1 (5 bases). Germline CDR1 MNHEY, CDR2 SVGEGT. This CDR3 has 14 amino acids. Trimming removed 8 bases from V and 10 bases from J, with 18 bases in between. CDR3: CASVEDRSGSPLHF. As DNA, the CDR3 is TGTGCCAGCGTGGAAGACAGATCAGGATCACCCCTCCACTTT.

Ten or more counts support this clonotype. The chain uses TRBV7-2 and TRBJ2-7; a possible D gene is TRBD2 (6 bases). The CDR3 covers 15 residues. Deletions cut 1 base from V and 4 bases from J, with 14 bases between. Germline V gene sequence: CDR1 SGHTA, CDR2 FQGNSA. The CDR3 DNA reads TGTGCCAGCAGCTTAGAGGGAACTAGCTGGTACGAGCAGTACTTC. Protein product: CASSLEGTSWYEQYF.

At least ten counts were recorded for this clonotype. The V and J genes are TRBV7-8 and TRBJ1-5; D perhaps matches TRBD1 (5 bases). Germline V gene lookup returns CDR1 SGHVS and CDR2 FQNEAQ. V was pared by 1 base and J by 6 bases, with 22 bases between. This CDR3 is built from 18 residues. CDR3 residues: CASSLVPLDRYFSQPQHF. CDR3 in DNA: TGTGCCAGCAGCTTAGTCCCCCTTGACAGATATTTTAGTCAGCCCCAGCATTTT.

This clonotype has ten or more counts. The chain recombines TRBV20-1 with TRBJ1-5; D gene uncertain. Between the trimmed V and J ends, which lost 3 bases and 5 bases, there was a span of 17 bases. CDR1 DFQATT and CDR2 SNEGSKA come from the germline V gene (reference sequence). The CDR3 contains 15 residues. CDR3 loop: CSASSPSPGDQPQHF. CDR3 nucleotide sequence: TGCAGTGCTAGCTCTCCGTCCCCAGGAGATCAGCCCCAGCATTTT.

This clonotype appeared many times. The rearrangement uses TRBV2 and TRBJ1-1, with D possibly matching TRBD1 (5 bases). V lost 7 bases and J lost 0, with 9 bases in between. The germline V gene encodes CDR1 SNHLY and CDR2 FYNNEI. The CDR3 extends over 13 amino acids. This CDR3 is CASTTDLNTEAFF. CDR3 DNA: TGTGCCAGCACGACAGACTTGAACACTGAAGCTTTCTTT.

The table lists this clonotype with many counts. The rearrangement joins TRBV7-2 to TRBJ2-7, with 14 bases identical to TRBD2. This CDR3 spans 15 amino acids. J lost 3 bases, V lost 6 bases, and 4 bases had no gene match. The germline V gene has CDR1 SGHTA and CDR2 FQGNSA. The CDR3: CASSLGTSGSYEQYF. The CDR3 DNA reads TGTGCCAGCAGTTTGGGGACTAGCGGGAGCTACGAGCAGTACTTC.

This clonotype showed up just a few times. J is TRBJ2-3 and V is TRBV9; no clear D gene. The V end was cut by 4 bases, the J end by 2 bases, with 14 bases between. From germline, CDR1 is SGDLS and CDR2 YYNGEE. The CDR3 has 15 amino acids. The CDR3 sequence is CASSSHFEYTDTQYF. The CDR3 bases are TGTGCCAGCAGCTCCCACTTCGAATACACAGATACGCAGTATTTT.

In its sample, this clonotype was seen many times. The chain employs TRBV29-1 and TRBJ2-7; 7 positions match TRBD1. There are 13 residues in the CDR3. V lost 5 bases to trimming and J lost 0 bases; unmatched junction nucleotides: 4. Germline CDR1 SQVTM, CDR2 ANQGSEA. CDR3 residues: CSVIDRDSYEQYF. In DNA form, the CDR3 reads TGCAGCGTTATCGACAGGGACTCCTACGAGCAGTACTTC.

V is TRBV20-1 and J is TRBJ2-5; D is ambiguous. CDR3 length: 14 amino acids. Germline assignment: CDR1 DFQATT and CDR2 SNEGSKA (reference sequence). The V gene lost 3 bases and the J gene lost 2 bases, with 13 bases spanning the gap. CDR3 loop: CSASKVLVQETQYF. The DNA of the CDR3 is TGCAGTGCTAGTAAGGTTCTGGTGCAAGAGACCCAGTACTTC.